What follows are 13 T cell receptor beta chains derived from one specimen sequenced in a study of CXCR3-negative and CXCR3-positive naive CD8 T cells. Study-wide results and limits: When CXCR3-positive naive cells were set against CXCR3-negative naive cells, the former had more hydrophobic TRB CDR3s.

For these receptors, no antigen is known. UMI-tagged TRB cDNA libraries were built via 5' RACE. With the 5' RACE reads reprocessed, TCRdb shows one record per CDR3 protein and no DNA. This repertoire comprises some 140,000 distinct CDR3 sequences; its ten largest clones make up 0.45% to 0.55%. What was sequenced was naive CXCR3+ CD8+ T cells from blood. Noted subset: CD45RO-CCR7+CD27+CD95- naive CD8+ T cells expressing CXCR3 (TNR3+). These receptors originate from a human donor in good health. Some clones in this sample may be carry-over from other donors' samples.

The CDR3 sequence: CASSDQGGRSSYEQYF. The gene calls are TRBV7-9 and TRBJ2-7; lacking DNA, the TRBD2 call made by TCRdb goes unchecked. CDR1 is SEHNR and CDR2 is FQNEAQ in the germline V gene (reference sequence). CDR3 length: 16 amino acids.

The genes are TRBV7-6 and TRBJ2-7; TCRdb's D call of TRBD2 is untestable without DNA. Germline V lookup: CDR1 SGHVS, CDR2 FNYEAQ. CDR3 size: 14 residues. The CDR3 is CASSLGAPSSEQYF. Supplemented by reference TRBV7-6 and TRBJ2-7, the full variable domain reads GAGVSQSPRYKVTKRGQDVALRCDPISGHVSLYWYRQALGQGPEFLTYFNYEAQQDKSGLPNDRFSAERPEGSISTLTIQRTEQRDSAMYRCASSLGAPSSEQYFGPGTRLTVT.

The chain combines TRBV7-9 with TRBJ2-5. The CDR3 runs 13 residues. Germline loops: CDR1 SEHNR, CDR2 FQNEAQ (reference sequence). The CDR3 reads CASSLVVKETQYF. The full variable domain, completed using reference TRBV7-9 and TRBJ2-5, is DTGVSQNPRHKITKRGQNVTFRCDPISEHNRLYWYRQTLGQGPEFLTYFQNEAQLEKSRLLSDRFSAERPKGSFSTLEIQRTEQGDSAMYLCASSLVVKETQYFGPGTRLLVL.

This sequence joins TRBV29-1 and TRBJ2-7. CDR1 and CDR2 (germline): SQVTM, ANQGSEA. The CDR3 sequence is 12 residues long. CDR3 protein: CSAEAGTYEQYF.

The V call is TRBV10-2, the J call TRBJ2-1. The CDR3 length is 12 residues. The V gene's germline CDR1 is WSHSY and CDR2 SAAADI. CDR3 loop: CASTPSYNEQFF.

The chain couples TRBV4-3 to TRBJ2-7; TCRdb's assignment of TRBD1 cannot be checked, as there is no DNA. The CDR3 consists of 16 residues. Germline assignment: CDR1 LGHNA and CDR2 YSLEER. This chain's CDR3 is CASSQDGSGGGYEQYF.

The chain employs TRBV28 and TRBJ2-7; TCRdb indicates TRBD2, and absent DNA this call remains unverified. The CDR3 spans 18 residues. Germline V gene data show CDR1 as MDHEN and CDR2 as SYDVKM. The chain's CDR3 is CASSLELAGGPAPYEQYF.

The genes are TRBV7-2 and TRBJ2-5; the D gene TCRdb calls, TRBD1, cannot be checked with no DNA. This CDR3 is built from 15 residues. CDR1 is SGHTA, CDR2 FQGNSA, per germline. The CDR3 here is CASSVGTGVQETQYF. The full variable domain, rest sourced from reference TRBV7-2 and TRBJ2-5, is GAGVSQSPSNKVTEKGKDVELRCDPISGHTALYWYRQSLGQGLEFLIYFQGNSAPDKSGLPSDRFSAERTGGSVSTLTIQRTQQEDSAVYLCASSVGTGVQETQYFGPGTRLLVL.

This rearrangement joins TRBV3-1 to TRBJ2-1; TCRdb proposes TRBD2, but this gene call is untestable without DNA. CDR1 is LGHDT, CDR2 YNNKEL, per germline (reference sequence). This CDR3 is built from 17 residues. CDR3 region: CASSRYLAGGPYNEQFF.

The chain uses TRBV29-1 and TRBJ1-2. Per the germline V gene, CDR1 is SQVTM and CDR2 is ANQGSEA. The CDR3 has 13 amino acids. The CDR3 here is CSAVGQSDYGYTF.

J is TRBJ2-3 and V is TRBV7-3; the TCRdb call, TRBD2, lacks DNA for checking. Germline CDR1 SGHTA, CDR2 FQGTGA. The length of the CDR3 is 17 residues. This CDR3 reads CASSTWGGPQYTDTQYF.

The chain couples TRBV28 to TRBJ1-1. There are 14 residues in the CDR3. Germline V gene lookup returns CDR1 MDHEN and CDR2 SYDVKM. CDR3 residues: CASSLAGEGTEASF.

The rearrangement joins TRBV14 to TRBJ2-3; TCRdb's D call of TRBD2 is untestable without DNA. Per the germline V gene, CDR1 is SGHDN and CDR2 is FVKESK. This CDR3 is 18 amino acids long. CDR3: CASSQELELAGGLDTQYF.